This passage covers 2 T cell receptor beta chains from one sample sequenced in a study of T cell changes during pregnancy in multiple sclerosis. Here immunoSEQ multiplex PCR was the method, and the copy in TCRdb shows in-frame clones only, minus some. The sample lists around 97,000 clones, over 75% seen once, with approximately 0.76% in the top ten. The sequencing used peripheral blood, collected in the second trimester of pregnancy. Receptors were obtained from a female donor in good health, enrolled as a control in a pregnancy study.

This clone was recorded a few times. The J gene is TRBJ1-6, the V gene TRBV6-5, with D possibly matching TRBD1 (6 bases). CDR3 length equals 16 residues. Deletions cut 0 bases from V and 7 bases from J, with 13 bases between. Germline lookup yields CDR1 MNHEY and CDR2 SVGAGI. CDR3 coding DNA: TGTGCCAGCAGTTACTCGAGGGGGTCGTCGAATTCACCCCTCCACTTT. Translation gives CASSYSRGSSNSPLHF.

The J gene is TRBJ2-1, the V gene TRBV6-1, with a weak D call TRBD2 (6 bases). Trimming cost V 0 bases and J 12 bases, with 12 bases left between them. The CDR3 has 13 amino acids. CDR1 and CDR2 (germline): MNHNS, SASEGT. The DNA for the CDR3 is TGTGCCAGCAGTGAAGCTGCGGGGATAGGGCAGTTCTTC. It specifies CASSEAAGIGQFF.